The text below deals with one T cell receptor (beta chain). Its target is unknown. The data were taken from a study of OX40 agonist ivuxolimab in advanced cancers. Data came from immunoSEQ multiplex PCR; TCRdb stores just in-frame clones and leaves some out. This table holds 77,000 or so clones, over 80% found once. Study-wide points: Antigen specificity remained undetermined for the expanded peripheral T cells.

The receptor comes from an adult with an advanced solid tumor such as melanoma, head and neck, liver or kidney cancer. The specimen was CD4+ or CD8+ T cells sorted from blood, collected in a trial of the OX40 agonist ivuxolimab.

The CDR3 loop is CASSLGRLYGYTF. The CDR3 coding sequence is TGTGCCAGCAGCTTGGGGCGCCTCTATGGCTACACCTTC. The chain couples TRBV5-4 to TRBJ1-2; no clear D. V lost 0 bases, J lost 4 bases, and 7 bases lay in between. Germline-derived CDR1 and CDR2 are SGHNT and YYREEE (reference sequence). There are 13 residues in the CDR3.